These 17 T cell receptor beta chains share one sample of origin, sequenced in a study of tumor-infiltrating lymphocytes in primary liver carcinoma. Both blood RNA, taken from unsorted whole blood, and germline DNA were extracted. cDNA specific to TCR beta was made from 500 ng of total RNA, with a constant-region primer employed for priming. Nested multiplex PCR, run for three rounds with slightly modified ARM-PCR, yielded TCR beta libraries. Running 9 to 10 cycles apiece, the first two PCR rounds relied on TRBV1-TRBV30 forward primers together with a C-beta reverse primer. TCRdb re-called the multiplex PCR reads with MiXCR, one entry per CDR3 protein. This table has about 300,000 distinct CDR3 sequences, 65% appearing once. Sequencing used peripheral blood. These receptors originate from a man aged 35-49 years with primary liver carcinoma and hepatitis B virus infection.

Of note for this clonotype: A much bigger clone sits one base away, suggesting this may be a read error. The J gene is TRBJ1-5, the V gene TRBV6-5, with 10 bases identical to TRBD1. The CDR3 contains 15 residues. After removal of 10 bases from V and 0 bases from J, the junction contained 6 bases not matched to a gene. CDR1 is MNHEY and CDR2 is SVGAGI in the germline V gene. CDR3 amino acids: CANRRQGASNQPQHF. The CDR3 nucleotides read TGTGCCAACAGACGACAGGGGGCTAGCAATCAGCCCCAGCATTTT.

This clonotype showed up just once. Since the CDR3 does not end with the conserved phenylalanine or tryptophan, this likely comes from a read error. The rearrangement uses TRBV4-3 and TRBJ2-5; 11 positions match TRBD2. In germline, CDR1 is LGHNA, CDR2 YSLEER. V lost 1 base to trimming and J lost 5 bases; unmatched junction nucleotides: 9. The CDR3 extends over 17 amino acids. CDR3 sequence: CASSQVASGRTGETQYL. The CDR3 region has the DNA TGCGCCAGCAGCCAAGTGGCTAGCGGGAGGACTGGTGAGACCCAGTACTTA.

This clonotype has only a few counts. The CDR3 bases are TGTGCCAGCAGTGAATTGCGGGGAGAGACCCAGTACTTC. Amino acid sequence: CASSELRGETQYF. The chain links TRBV2 to TRBJ2-5; TRBD2 is a possible D gene (6 bases). Germline V CDR1 and CDR2: SNHLY, FYNNEI. Trimming left V 2 bases short and J 4 bases short, with 8 bases between. The CDR3 contains 13 residues.

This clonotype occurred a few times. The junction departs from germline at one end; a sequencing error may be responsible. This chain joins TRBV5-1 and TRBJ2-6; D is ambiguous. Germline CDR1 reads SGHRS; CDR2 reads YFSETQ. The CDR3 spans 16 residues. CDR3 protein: CASSLSPLSGANVLTF. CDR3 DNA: TGCGCTAGCAGCTTATCCCCCCTCTCTGGGGCCAACGTCCTGACTTTC.

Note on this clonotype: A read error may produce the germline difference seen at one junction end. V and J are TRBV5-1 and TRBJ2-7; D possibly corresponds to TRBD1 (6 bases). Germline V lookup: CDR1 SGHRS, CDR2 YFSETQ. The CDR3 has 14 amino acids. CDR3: CASRLDSSSYEQYF. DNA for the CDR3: TGCGCCAGCAGATTGGACAGTTCCTCCTACGAGCAGTACTTC.

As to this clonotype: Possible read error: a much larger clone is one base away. CDR3 nucleotide sequence: TGTGCCAGGAGCTTGGTCTCCGGGGGGCTGACCTACGAGCAGTACTTC. It encodes CARSLVSGGLTYEQYF. The gene calls are TRBV5-5 and TRBJ2-7; D may be TRBD2 (7 bases). Germline values: CDR1 SGHKS, CDR2 YYEKEE (reference sequence). This CDR3 contains 16 residues.

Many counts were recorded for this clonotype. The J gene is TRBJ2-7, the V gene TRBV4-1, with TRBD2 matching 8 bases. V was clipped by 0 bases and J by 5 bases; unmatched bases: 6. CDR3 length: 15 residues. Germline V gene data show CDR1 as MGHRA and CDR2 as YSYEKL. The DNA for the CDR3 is TGCGCCAGCAGCCAAGAACAGGCGGGAGGAGACGAGCAGTACTTC. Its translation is CASSQEQAGGDEQYF.

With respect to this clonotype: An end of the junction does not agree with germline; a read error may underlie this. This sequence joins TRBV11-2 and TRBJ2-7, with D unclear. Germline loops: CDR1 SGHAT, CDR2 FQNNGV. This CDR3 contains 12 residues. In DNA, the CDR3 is TGTGCCATCAGCGACAACCTCAACGAGCAGTATTTC. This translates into CAISDNLNEQYF.

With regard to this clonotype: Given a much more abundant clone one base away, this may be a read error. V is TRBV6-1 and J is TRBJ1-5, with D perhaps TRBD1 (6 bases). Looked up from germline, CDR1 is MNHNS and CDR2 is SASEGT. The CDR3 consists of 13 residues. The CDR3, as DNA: TGTGCCAGCAGTGGATCAGGTGGACAGCTCCAGCATTTT. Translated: CASSGSGGQLQHF.

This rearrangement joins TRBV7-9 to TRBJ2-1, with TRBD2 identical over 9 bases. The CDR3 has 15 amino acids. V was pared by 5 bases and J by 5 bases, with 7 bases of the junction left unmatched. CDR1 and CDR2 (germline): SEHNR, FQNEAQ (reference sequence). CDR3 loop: CASSLRLAVNNEQFF. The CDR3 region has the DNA TGTGCCAGCAGCCTTCGACTAGCGGTAAACAATGAGCAGTTCTTC.

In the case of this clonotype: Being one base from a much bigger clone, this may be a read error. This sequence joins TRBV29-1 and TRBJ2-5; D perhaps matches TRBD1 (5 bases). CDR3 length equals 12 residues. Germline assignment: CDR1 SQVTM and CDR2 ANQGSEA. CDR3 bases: TGCAGTGAAAGTAGGGGCGGCGAGACCCAGTACTTC. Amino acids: CSESRGGETQYF.

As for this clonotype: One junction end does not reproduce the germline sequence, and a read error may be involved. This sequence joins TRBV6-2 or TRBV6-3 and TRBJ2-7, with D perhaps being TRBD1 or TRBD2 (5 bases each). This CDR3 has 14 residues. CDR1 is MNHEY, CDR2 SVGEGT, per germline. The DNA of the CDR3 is TGTGCCGGCAGACATACCGGGACCCTAGGGGAGCAGTACTTC. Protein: CAGRHTGTLGEQYF.

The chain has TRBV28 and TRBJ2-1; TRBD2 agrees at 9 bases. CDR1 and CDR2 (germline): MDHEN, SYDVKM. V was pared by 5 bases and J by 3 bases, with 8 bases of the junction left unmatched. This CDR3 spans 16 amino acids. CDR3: CASSGTSGRNYNEQFF. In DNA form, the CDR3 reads TGTGCCAGCAGTGGAACCAGCGGGAGGAACTACAATGAGCAGTTCTTC. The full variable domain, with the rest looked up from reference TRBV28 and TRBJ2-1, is DVKVTQSSRYLVKRTGEKVFLECVQDMDHENMFWYRQDPGLGLRLIYFSYDVKMKEKGDIPEGYSVSREKKERFSLILESASTNQTSMYLCASSGTSGRNYNEQFFGPGTRLTVL.

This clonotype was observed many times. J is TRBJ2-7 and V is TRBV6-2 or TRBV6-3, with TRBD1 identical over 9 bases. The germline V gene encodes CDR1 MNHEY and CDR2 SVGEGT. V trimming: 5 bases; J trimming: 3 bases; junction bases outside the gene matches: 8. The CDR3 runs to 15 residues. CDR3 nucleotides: TGTGCCAGCAGTCCAGCATCGGACAGGGGCTACGAGCAGTACTTC. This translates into CASSPASDRGYEQYF.

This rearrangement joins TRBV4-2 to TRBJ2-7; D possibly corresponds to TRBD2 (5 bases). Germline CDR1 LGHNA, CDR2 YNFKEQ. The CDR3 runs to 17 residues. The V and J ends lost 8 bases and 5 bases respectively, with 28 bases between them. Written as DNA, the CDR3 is TGTGCCAGCTCCCCTGCCGATTGGCGAGAGGGTGGTAACGAGCAGTACTTC. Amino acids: CASSPADWREGGNEQYF.

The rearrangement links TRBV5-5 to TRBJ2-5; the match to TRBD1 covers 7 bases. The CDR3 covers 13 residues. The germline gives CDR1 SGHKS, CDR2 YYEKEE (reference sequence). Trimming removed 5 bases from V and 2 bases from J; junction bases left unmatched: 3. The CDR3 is CASRLQGQETQYF. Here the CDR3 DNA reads TGTGCCAGCAGATTACAGGGGCAAGAGACCCAGTACTTC.

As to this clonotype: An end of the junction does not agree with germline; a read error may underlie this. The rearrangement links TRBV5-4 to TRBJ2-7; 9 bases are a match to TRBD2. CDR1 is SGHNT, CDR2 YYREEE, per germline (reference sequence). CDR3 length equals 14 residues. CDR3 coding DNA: TGTGCCAGCAGTGAGGAGGGACTAGCCTACGAGCGGTACTTC. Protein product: CASSEEGLAYERYF.